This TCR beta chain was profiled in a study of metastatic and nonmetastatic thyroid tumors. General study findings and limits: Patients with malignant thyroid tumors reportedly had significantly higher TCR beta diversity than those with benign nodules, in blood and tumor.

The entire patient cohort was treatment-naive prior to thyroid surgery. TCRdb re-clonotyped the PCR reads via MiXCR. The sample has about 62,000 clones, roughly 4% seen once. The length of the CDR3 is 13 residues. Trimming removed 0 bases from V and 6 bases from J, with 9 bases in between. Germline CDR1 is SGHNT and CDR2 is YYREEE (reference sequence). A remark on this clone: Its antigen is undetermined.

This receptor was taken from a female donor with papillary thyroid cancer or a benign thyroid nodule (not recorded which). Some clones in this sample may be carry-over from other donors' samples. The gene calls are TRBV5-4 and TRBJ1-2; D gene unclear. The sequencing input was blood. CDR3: CASSLVAVDGYTF. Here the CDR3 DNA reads TGTGCCAGCAGCTTGGTGGCGGTTGATGGCTACACCTTC.